One and the same sample provided the 24 T cell receptor beta chains below, sequenced in a study of shared clonotypes between healthy human individuals. Some clones are missing from TCRdb's copy, which holds only in-frame ones; the method was immunoSEQ multiplex PCR. The data hold around 1.1 million clones, with approximately 75% observed a single time. The sample was memory CD4+ T cells from PBMCs. Subset of the sample: CD45RA-negative fraction. The origin of the receptors is a man aged 18 to 29 in good health. Some clones in this sample may be carry-over from other donors' samples.

CDR3 residues: CASSPPTGSYTF. The CDR3 DNA sequence: TGTGCCAGCAGTCCCCCGACAGGGTCCTACACCTTC. This chain joins TRBV6-5 and TRBJ1-2; TRBD1 agrees at 7 bases. The trim removed 5 bases at V and 10 bases at J, leaving 7 bases unmatched. The CDR3 totals 12 residues. From germline, CDR1 is MNHEY and CDR2 SVGAGI.

The J gene is TRBJ2-7, the V gene TRBV7-8; D ambiguous. V was trimmed by 5 bases and J by 0 bases, leaving 11 bases between them. CDR1 is SGHVS and CDR2 is FQNEAQ in the germline V gene. This CDR3 spans 14 amino acids. This CDR3 reads CASSQYSSSYEQYF. In DNA, the CDR3 is TGTGCCAGCAGCCAGTATTCTAGCTCCTACGAGCAGTACTTC.

Concerning this clone: Within the sample, other DNA sequences also encode this same CDR3. The DNA of the CDR3 is TGTGCCAGCTCACCCAGACAGGGGGTCTACGAGCAGTACTTC. Translating it yields CASSPRQGVYEQYF. V gene TRBV18 combines with J gene TRBJ2-7, with 9 bases aligning to TRBD1. The CDR3 runs to 14 residues. J was trimmed by 3 bases and V by 3 bases; bases with no gene match: 3. Germline CDR1 KGHSH, CDR2 LQKENI.

V usage is TRBV5-1 and J usage is TRBJ2-5; a possible D gene is TRBD2 (6 bases). V was shortened by 7 bases and J by 2 bases, with 15 bases between the two germline ends. The CDR3 has 14 amino acids. Per the germline V gene, CDR1 is SGHRS and CDR2 is YFSETQ. The CDR3 region has the DNA TGCGCCAGCTCTCGGGGGTCCGGGCAAGAGACCCAGTACTTC. It codes for CASSRGSGQETQYF.

The gene calls are TRBV19 and TRBJ2-5; 7 bases match TRBD1. CDR3 length equals 13 residues. In germline, CDR1 is LNHDA, CDR2 SQIVND (reference sequence). J gave up 4 bases and V 11 bases, and 10 bases lay outside the gene matches. Here the CDR3 DNA reads TGTGCCTCCAAGCGACAGGGCGGAGAGACCCAGTACTTC. It specifies CASKRQGGETQYF.

This clone was observed many times. This chain uses TRBV9 with TRBJ2-3; D may correspond to TRBD1 or TRBD2 (5 bases each). Germline CDR1 SGDLS, CDR2 YYNGEE. The CDR3 is made up of 14 amino acids. Trimming took 6 bases from V and 3 from J, leaving 14 bases between them. CDR3 residues: CASTAGQGTDTQYF. As DNA, the CDR3 is TGTGCCAGCACCGCGGGTCAGGGTACAGATACGCAGTATTTT.

This chain uses TRBV7-8 with TRBJ1-2, with 8 bases that match TRBD1. This CDR3 has 14 residues. J was trimmed by 6 bases and V by 5 bases; bases with no gene match: 8. Germline CDR1 is SGHVS and CDR2 is FQNEAQ. CDR3 in amino acids: CASSQFSGGHGYTF. CDR3 nucleotides: TGTGCCAGCAGCCAATTTTCAGGGGGCCATGGCTACACCTTC. Full variable domain (missing parts from reference TRBV7-8 and TRBJ1-2): GAGVSQSPRYKVAKRGQDVALRCDPISGHVSLFWYQQALGQGPEFLTYFQNEAQLDKSGLPSDRFFAERPEGSVSTLKIQRTQQEDSAVYLCASSQFSGGHGYTFGSGTRLTVV.

The chain couples TRBV5-1 to TRBJ2-1; 8 bases agree with TRBD2. Germline V gives CDR1 SGHRS, CDR2 YFSETQ. This CDR3 has 15 residues. V trimming: 7 bases; J trimming: 9 bases; junction bases outside the gene matches: 15. The DNA of the CDR3 is TGCGCCAGCGTACCAATAGCGGGGAAGGGAGGTGAGCAGTTCTTC. Protein sequence: CASVPIAGKGGEQFF.

J is TRBJ2-4 and V is TRBV5-4; 15 bases match TRBD2. Germline V lookup: CDR1 SGHNT, CDR2 YYREEE (reference sequence). Trimming at V came to 4 bases and at J to 10 bases, leaving 3 bases not matched to a gene. The CDR3 has 14 residues. The CDR3 loop reads CASSQGTSGRIQYF. The CDR3 DNA follows: TGTGCCAGCAGCCAGGGGACTAGCGGGAGGATTCAGTACTTC.

The chain links TRBV28 to TRBJ1-5; D may be TRBD1 (6 bases). CDR1 MDHEN and CDR2 SYDVKM come from the germline V gene. Between the trimmed V and J ends, which lost 4 bases and 7 bases, there was a span of 14 bases. The CDR3 is 14 amino acids. The CDR3 protein is CASSYRAGWQPQHF. CDR3 nucleotides: TGTGCCAGCAGTTACAGGGCCGGGTGGCAGCCCCAGCATTTT.

V and J are TRBV6-6 and TRBJ1-3, with D unresolved. This CDR3 contains 15 residues. Germline values: CDR1 MNHNY, CDR2 SVGAGI (reference sequence). Trimming removed 5 bases at V and 0 bases at J, with 11 bases between. The CDR3 DNA reads TGTGCCAGCAGTGTCGGAGGGTCCTCTGGAAACACCATATATTTT. This translates into CASSVGGSSGNTIYF.

The J gene is TRBJ1-2, the V gene TRBV5-1, with D perhaps TRBD1 (5 bases). Germline loops: CDR1 SGHRS, CDR2 YFSETQ. The CDR3 extends over 13 amino acids. V was shortened by 4 bases and J by 8 bases, with 15 bases between the two germline ends. The CDR3 protein is CASSPRDAGGYTF. CDR3 sequence (DNA): TGCGCCAGCAGCCCCCGGGACGCTGGAGGCTACACCTTC.

The CDR3 sequence: CASSYRGTSGNNEQFF. The CDR3 DNA sequence: TGCGCCAGCAGCTACCGGGGGACTAGCGGGAACAATGAGCAGTTCTTC. V gene TRBV5-1 combines with J gene TRBJ2-1; 13 bases match TRBD2. From germline, CDR1 is SGHRS and CDR2 YFSETQ. This CDR3 has 16 amino acids. Trimming cost V 3 bases and J 5 bases; bases outside gene matches: 5.

The chain combines TRBV5-1 with TRBJ1-4; D remains unclear. This CDR3 comprises 14 residues. Germline CDR1 and CDR2: SGHRS and YFSETQ. Trimming pared 0 bases from V and 5 bases from J, leaving 8 bases between. CDR3 DNA: TGCGCCAGCAGCTTGGGCTCAGTCAATGAAAAACTGTTTTTT. It specifies CASSLGSVNEKLFF.

The chain uses TRBV5-6 and TRBJ2-7; D is unclear. The germline gives CDR1 SGHDT, CDR2 YYEEEE. The CDR3 is 15 residues long. V was clipped by 1 base and J by 6 bases, with 17 bases between them. The CDR3 bases are TGTGCCAGCAGCTTGTTAAGTGCCCCGGCCTTCGAGCAGTACTTC. Its translation is CASSLLSAPAFEQYF.

The chain carries TRBV19 and TRBJ1-5, with a weak D call TRBD1 (6 bases). Trimming took 4 bases from V and 4 from J, leaving 20 bases between them. The length of the CDR3 is 17 residues. The germline CDR1 and CDR2 sequences are LNHDA and SQIVND (reference sequence). CDR3 sequence: CASSTLVGAGMNQPQHF. The CDR3 bases are TGTGCCAGTAGTACCCTAGTGGGGGCGGGAATGAATCAGCCCCAGCATTTT.

J is TRBJ2-1 and V is TRBV19; 7 bases match TRBD2. The CDR3 extends over 16 amino acids. The V and J ends lost 6 bases and 0 bases, in that order; junction bases with no gene match: 8. Germline CDR1 LNHDA, CDR2 SQIVND (reference sequence). This CDR3 is CASSRGTTRSYNEQFF. DNA of the CDR3: TGTGCCAGTAGCCGTGGGACTACCCGCTCCTACAATGAGCAGTTCTTC.

A single count supports this clone. The V gene is TRBV21-1, the J gene TRBJ1-2; TRBD1, the table's D call, lacks a check against the DNA. TRBV21-1 is flagged as a pseudogene. The CDR3 is made up of 17 amino acids. This chain's CDR3 is CASSELGDRTVLNGYTF. The CDR3, as DNA: TGTGCCAGCAGCGAATTGGGGGACAGGACCGTCCTAAATGGCTACACCTTC.

The chain joins TRBV7-3 to TRBJ1-1; D is undetermined. Germline V gene lookup returns CDR1 SGHTA and CDR2 FQGTGA. This CDR3 spans 13 amino acids. V was pared by 5 bases and J by 8 bases, with 15 bases between. The CDR3 bases are TGTGCCAGCAGCCCCAGTGGAGGGCCGGAAGCTTTCTTT. The encoded protein is CASSPSGGPEAFF.

The rearrangement joins TRBV9 to TRBJ1-3, with TRBD1 as a possible D gene (6 bases). Germline values: CDR1 SGDLS, CDR2 YYNGEE. CDR3 length: 15 residues. V was shortened by 2 bases and J by 3 bases, with 12 bases between the two germline ends. The CDR3 loop is CASSVDRRSGNTIYF. The CDR3 coding sequence is TGTGCCAGCAGCGTGGACAGACGAAGTGGAAACACCATATATTTT.

V gene TRBV14 combines with J gene TRBJ1-1; D is uncertain. V lost 0 bases and J lost 5, with 7 bases in between. Germline CDR1 is SGHDN and CDR2 is FVKESK. The length of the CDR3 is 13 residues. CDR3 nucleotides: TGTGCCAGCAGCCAAGACCGGTGGACTGAAGCTTTCTTT. Translation gives CASSQDRWTEAFF. Filled out from reference TRBV14 and TRBJ1-1, the complete variable domain reads EAGVTQFPSHSVIEKGQTVTLRCDPISGHDNLYWYRRVMGKEIKFLLHFVKESKQDESGMPNNRFLAERTGGTYSTLKVQPAELEDSGVYFCASSQDRWTEAFFGQGTRLTVV.

This clone turned up a few times. The chain couples TRBV21-1 to TRBJ1-5. TRBV21-1 represents a pseudogene. The CDR3 consists of 15 residues. CDR3: CASTRLQSSNQPQHF. The DNA for the CDR3 is TGTGCCAGCACTCGGCTGCAAAGTAGCAATCAGCCCCAGCATTTT.

The chain joins TRBV19 to TRBJ2-2; D is possibly TRBD1 (6 bases). Trimming took off 7 bases at V and 3 bases at J, with 15 bases between the two ends. Germline V gene data show CDR1 as LNHDA and CDR2 as SQIVND (reference sequence). The CDR3 has 15 amino acids. Here the CDR3 reads CASISFQGYTGELFF. CDR3 nucleotides: TGTGCCAGTATCTCTTTCCAGGGGTACACCGGGGAGCTGTTTTTT.

This rearrangement joins TRBV5-1 to TRBJ1-2; TRBD1 aligns across 7 bases. The junction had 7 bases not matched to a gene; V was cut back by 4 bases and J by 7 bases. CDR1 SGHRS and CDR2 YFSETQ come from the germline V gene. The CDR3 runs 13 residues. Here the CDR3 reads CASSPGTAGGYTF. The CDR3 DNA reads TGCGCCAGCAGCCCTGGGACAGCGGGTGGCTACACCTTC.